The 9 T cell receptor beta chains below were found in one sample sequenced in a study of human T cells and chemical hapten exposure (dated by TCRdb to the early 2020s). The time point label, read with the paper, signifies: pre-sensitization, week 0. This sample's treatment or condition label indicates: therapeutic diphenylcyclopropenone sensitization with weekly scalp DPC. The library relied on RACE. The sequencer listed for this sample is NextSeq 500. TCRdb itself trimmed the public reads at Q25 with fastp, ran MiXCR and retained productive beta chains. All rows with the same CDR3 protein become a single entry with the most common DNA and genes. Present in this sample are 57,000 or so distinct CDR3 sequences, 10% to 12% of which were seen just once. Under 5% of the sample rests with the top ten. Sequenced here: whole blood, sampled in connection with sensitization to the hapten diphenylcyclopropenone (DPC). These TCRs come from a woman in her forties with alopecia areata. Some clones in this sample may be carry-over from other donors' samples.

This chain uses TRBV9 with TRBJ2-7; no clear D gene. The germline V and J ends were trimmed by 4 bases and 5 bases, with 10 bases remaining between them. CDR1 and CDR2 from the germline V gene are SGDLS and YYNGEE. CDR3 length: 12 amino acids. CDR3 sequence (DNA): TGTGCCAGCAGCCCGGGTAAGAACGAGCAGTACTTC. Amino acid sequence: CASSPGKNEQYF.

This clonotype has ten or more counts. This chain connects TRBV4-3 to TRBJ1-2; D is unclear. Trimming removed 1 base at V and 8 bases at J, with 17 bases between. The CDR3 runs to 15 residues. Germline lookup yields CDR1 LGHNA and CDR2 YSLEER. DNA for the CDR3: TGCGCCAGCAGCCAAGGGTTAGGAGGGATAATAGGCTACACCTTC. This codes for CASSQGLGGIIGYTF.

This clonotype was found a few times. The gene calls are TRBV28 and TRBJ1-5, with 8 bases aligning to TRBD1. The V gene end was trimmed by 3 bases and the J gene end by 3 bases; junction bases not matched to a gene: 4. The germline V gene has CDR1 MDHEN and CDR2 SYDVKM. CDR3 size: 15 residues. For the CDR3, the DNA is TGTGCCAGCAGTTTCCAGACAGGGGTCAATCAGCCCCAGCATTTT. Translating it yields CASSFQTGVNQPQHF.

There are many counts of this clonotype. The chain links TRBV6-6 to TRBJ2-7, with D maybe TRBD1 (5 bases). Between the trimmed V and J ends, which lost 6 bases and 7 bases, there was a span of 22 bases. CDR1 is MNHNY, CDR2 SVGAGI, per germline (reference sequence). This CDR3 has 15 residues. The DNA of the CDR3 is TGTGCCAGCAGACCCGACTCGTCTCGGGCAGGGGAGCAGTACTTC. Translated, it gives CASRPDSSRAGEQYF.

This sequence joins TRBV7-2 and TRBJ2-5; 13 positions match TRBD2. V lost 3 bases and J lost 9; bases outside the gene matches: 7. Germline assignment: CDR1 SGHTA and CDR2 FQGNSA. CDR3 length equals 15 residues. The CDR3 DNA follows: TGTGCCAGCAGCTTTTGGACTAGCGGGGGCTCGGCCCAGTACTTC. Translated, it gives CASSFWTSGGSAQYF.

The genes are TRBV11-2 and TRBJ2-1; 8 bases are a match to TRBD1. From germline, CDR1 is SGHAT and CDR2 FQNNGV. The CDR3 has 11 amino acids. J lost 15 bases, V lost 5 bases, and 6 bases had no gene match. CDR3 region: CASSTRQGWFF. CDR3 DNA sequence: TGTGCCAGCAGCACTCGACAGGGGTGGTTCTTC.

This chain links TRBV12-3 or TRBV12-4 with TRBJ1-5; D is unclear. V lost 2 bases and J 3 bases, leaving 5 bases between the germline ends. The CDR3 runs to 13 residues. CDR3 residues: CASSLTDNQPQHF. CDR3 nucleotide sequence: TGTGCCAGCAGTTTAACGGACAATCAGCCCCAGCATTTT.

The rearrangement links TRBV29-1 to TRBJ2-1, with D possibly matching TRBD2 (5 bases). Germline loops: CDR1 SQVTM, CDR2 ANQGSEA. The V end lost 6 bases, the J end lost 2 bases, and 14 bases lay between the germline ends. There are 14 residues in the CDR3. CDR3 DNA: TGCAGCGTATGGCGCGGGCCCACCTACAATGAGCAGTTCTTC. Translating it yields CSVWRGPTYNEQFF.

The CDR3 DNA reads TGTGCCAGCAGCCTTAGACCTAGCGGGAGGCCCGCCTACAATGAGCAGTTCTTC. Amino acid sequence: CASSLRPSGRPAYNEQFF. The V and J genes are TRBV27 and TRBJ2-1, with 11 bases fitting TRBD2. The CDR3 loop spans 18 amino acids. Germline V gives CDR1 MNHEY, CDR2 SMNVEV (reference sequence). V was pared by 6 bases and J by 2 bases, with 12 bases of the junction left unmatched.